One sample yielded the 15 T cell receptor beta chains listed below, sequenced in a study of PD-1 blockade in classical Hodgkin lymphoma. Clones were read by immunoSEQ multiplex PCR, and TCRdb kept only the in-frame ones, dropping some. The sample lists approximately 14,000 clones; roughly nine tenths were seen once. Time point given: newly diagnosed, previously untreated cHL patient sample. Magnetic negative selection was used to purify CD8+ T cells from thawed PBMCs. Sequenced input: CD8+ T cells from blood. The source is a human donor with classical Hodgkin lymphoma.

The CDR3 is CASTPTRAGTEAFF. The CDR3 DNA is TGTGCCAGCACCCCGACTCGGGCCGGCACTGAAGCTTTCTTT. The V and J genes are TRBV25-1 and TRBJ1-1; D is unresolved. There are 14 residues in the CDR3. Germline V gene data show CDR1 as MGHDK and CDR2 as SYGVNS. The V and J ends lost 7 bases and 4 bases respectively, with 16 bases between them.

This CDR3 reads CASLDSTDTQYF. DNA of the CDR3: TGTGCCTCTCTGGACAGCACAGATACGCAGTATTTT. J is TRBJ2-3 and V is TRBV30; unclear D gene. The ends were cut back, 7 bases at V and 0 bases at J, with 8 bases in the middle. Germline CDR1 GTSNPN, CDR2 SVGIG (reference sequence). The CDR3 totals 12 residues.

The chain uses TRBV28 and TRBJ2-5; no clear D gene. The germline gives CDR1 MDHEN, CDR2 SYDVKM. V was shortened by 2 bases and J by 0 bases, with 4 bases between the two germline ends. The CDR3 contains 13 residues. CDR3 DNA: TGTGCCAGCAGTTTACTCGACCAAGAGACCCAGTACTTC. It encodes CASSLLDQETQYF.

The chain couples TRBV12-2 to TRBJ2-7; no DNA check was done on the table's D call, TRBD1. TRBV12-2 is reported as a pseudogene. CDR3 size: 16 residues. The CDR3 protein is CASRSDLGDRFDEQYF. In DNA, the CDR3 is TGTGCAAGTCGCTCAGATCTAGGTGACAGGTTTGACGAGCAGTACTTC.

The chain recombines TRBV7-9 with TRBJ2-1; D is uncertain. Between the trimmed V and J ends, which lost 9 bases and 8 bases, there was a span of 11 bases. The germline V gene encodes CDR1 SEHNR and CDR2 FQNEAQ (reference sequence). The CDR3 runs to 11 residues. The CDR3 loop is CASRNWDEQFF. The CDR3 region has the DNA TGTGCCAGTCGGAACTGGGATGAGCAGTTCTTC.

The gene calls are TRBV9 and TRBJ1-4, with TRBD1 matching over 8 bases. The CDR3 has 14 amino acids. Per the germline V gene, CDR1 is SGDLS and CDR2 is YYNGEE. The V and J ends lost 4 bases and 12 bases, in that order; junction bases with no gene match: 11. The CDR3 is CASSRTTDRDELFF. Here the CDR3 DNA reads TGTGCCAGCAGCCGAACGACGGACAGGGATGAACTGTTTTTT.

The rearrangement links TRBV29-1 to TRBJ1-2; 9 bases agree with TRBD1. V trimming: 5 bases; J trimming: 8 bases; junction bases outside the gene matches: 6. Germline loops: CDR1 SQVTM, CDR2 ANQGSEA. The CDR3 has 12 residues. CDR3 sequence reads: CSVPLDRGGYTF. The DNA for the CDR3 is TGCAGCGTTCCCCTGGACAGGGGAGGCTACACCTTC.

The rearrangement joins TRBV5-6 to TRBJ2-3, with TRBD2 matching over 10 bases. J was trimmed by 4 bases and V by 2 bases; bases with no gene match: 4. Germline CDR1 reads SGHDT; CDR2 reads YYEEEE. The CDR3 covers 15 residues. The CDR3 DNA reads as TGTGCCAGCAGCTTACTAGCGGGGAGGTCAGATACGCAGTATTTT. Protein: CASSLLAGRSDTQYF.

V usage is TRBV7-3 and J usage is TRBJ2-1, with TRBD2 matching over 9 bases. The germline gives CDR1 SGHTA, CDR2 FQGTGA. There are 13 residues in the CDR3. V lost 6 bases to trimming and J lost 9 bases; unmatched junction nucleotides: 6. CDR3 nucleotide sequence: TGTGCCAGCAGTCTACTTAGCGGGGGTGAGCAGTTCTTC. Protein sequence: CASSLLSGGEQFF. Filled out from reference TRBV7-3 and TRBJ2-1, the complete variable domain reads GAGVSQTPSNKVTEKGKYVELRCDPISGHTALYWYRQSLGQGPEFLIYFQGTGAADDSGLPNDRFFAVRPEGSVSTLKIQRTERGDSAVYLCASSLLSGGEQFFGPGTRLTVL.

The chain recombines TRBV5-1 with TRBJ1-1; no clear D. Germline CDR1 and CDR2: SGHRS and YFSETQ. Trimming shortened V by 4 bases and J by 4 bases, and 11 bases separated the two germline ends. The CDR3 sequence is 13 residues long. This chain's CDR3 is CASSALESTEAFF. CDR3 in DNA: TGCGCCAGCAGCGCCCTTGAGAGCACTGAAGCTTTCTTT.

CDR3: CASSPNRSSYNEQFF. In DNA, the CDR3 is TGTGCCAGCAGCCCAAATAGGTCCTCCTACAATGAGCAGTTCTTC. The chain uses TRBV9 and TRBJ2-1, with D uncertain. Germline V gene sequence: CDR1 SGDLS, CDR2 YYNGEE. Trimming cost V 4 bases and J 0 bases, with 11 bases left between them. The CDR3 covers 15 residues.

The J gene is TRBJ1-5, the V gene TRBV4-2; D uncertain. CDR1 and CDR2 (germline): LGHNA, YNFKEQ. The CDR3 runs 16 residues. V was trimmed by 2 bases and J by 1 base, leaving 12 bases between them. CDR3 coding DNA: TGTGCCAGCAGCCAAACCGCAATGGACAGCAATCAGCCCCAGCATTTT. Translation: CASSQTAMDSNQPQHF.

The rearrangement uses TRBV28 and TRBJ2-1, with 8 bases identical to TRBD2. CDR3 length equals 16 residues. Germline V gene sequence: CDR1 MDHEN, CDR2 SYDVKM. Losses at the gene ends were 1 base for V and 1 base for J; bases not matched to a gene: 3. Written as DNA, the CDR3 is TGTGCCAGCAGTTTATTACTAGCGGATTCCTACAATGAGCAGTTCTTC. This translates into CASSLLLADSYNEQFF.

V usage is TRBV9 and J usage is TRBJ2-1; a possible D gene is TRBD2 (5 bases). Germline CDR1 is SGDLS and CDR2 is YYNGEE. The CDR3 runs 15 residues. V was shortened by 0 bases and J by 7 bases, with 14 bases between the two germline ends. This CDR3 is CASSVESGYGNEQFF. CDR3 DNA: TGTGCCAGCAGCGTAGAGAGCGGTTATGGGAATGAGCAGTTCTTC. Using reference TRBV9 and TRBJ2-1 for the parts outside the CDR3, the full variable domain is DSGVTQTPKHLITATGQRVTLRCSPRSGDLSVYWYQQSLDQGLQFLIQYYNGEERAKGNILERFSAQQFPDLHSELNLSSLELGDSALYFCASSVESGYGNEQFFGPGTRLTVL.

V and J are TRBV5-1 and TRBJ2-3; 7 bases are shared with TRBD2. This CDR3 is 17 amino acids long. V gave up 4 bases and J gave up 4 bases; unmatched junction bases: 15. Germline CDR1 and CDR2: SGHRS and YFSETQ. CDR3 residues: CASSLLAFQRAPDTQYF. As DNA, the CDR3 is TGCGCCAGCAGCCTACTAGCGTTTCAACGGGCCCCAGATACGCAGTATTTT. Full variable domain (rest looked up from reference TRBV5-1 and TRBJ2-3): KAGVTQTPRYLIKTRGQQVTLSCSPISGHRSVSWYQQTPGQGLQFLFEYFSETQRNKGNFPGRFSGRQFSNSRSEMNVSTLELGDSALYLCASSLLAFQRAPDTQYFGPGTRLTVL.